A single TCR beta chain is shown here with its context. The CDR3 is 13 amino acids. Trimming cost V 5 bases and J 7 bases, with 15 bases left between them. Germline V gene sequence: CDR1 KGHSH, CDR2 LQKENI. This entry comes from a study of blood T cell repertoires in COVID-19. Those who participated ranged in age from about 18 to 95 years and resided in under 25 US areas. Membership in each cohort depended on participant-reported clinical history. Assay: immunoSEQ multiplex PCR; the TCRdb copy retains only in-frame clones and omits some. The sample lists around 300,000 clones; over 75% were seen once. The specimen was PBMCs or T cells enriched from blood (not recorded which). The J gene is TRBJ2-7, the V gene TRBV18; tentative D call: TRBD2 (5 bases). The receptor comes from a woman aged 25 to 45 who had recovered from COVID-19. DNA of the CDR3: TGTGCCAGCTCATCCTCTAGCCCGGGGGAGCAGTACTTC. Translating it yields CASSSSSPGEQYF. The full variable domain, its missing parts supplied by reference TRBV18 and TRBJ2-7, is NAGVMQNPRHLVRRRGQEARLRCSPMKGHSHVYWYRQLPEEGLKFMVYLQKENIIDESGMPKERFSAEFPKEGPSILRIQQVVRGDSAAYFCASSSSSPGEQYFGPGTRLTVT.